These 14 T cell receptor beta chains share one sample of origin, sequenced in a study of persistence of HIV-infected CD4 T cells (dated by TCRdb to 2019 to 2021). The immunoSEQ hsTCRB assay version 4 in survey mode was used to sequence TCRbeta repertoires from genomic DNA. This immuneACCESS table, as held by TCRdb, lists in-frame sequences with V and J called but not all clones. Of the missing ones, under half trace to an unresolved V gene in checked studies; the others have no known cause. In all, the sample holds 45,000 or so clones, and 88% of those were seen once. The ten most abundant clones make up about 0.46% of the sample. The treatment or condition label of this sample denotes: suppressive antiretroviral therapy. Cells were stimulated with anti-CD3/anti-CD28 magnetic beads as a nonspecific positive control representing the CD4+ T cell repertoire. Responding CD4+ T cells were sorted by upregulation of both CD40 ligand and CD69.

Antigens of these TCRs are unknown. The material was CD4+ T cells sorted from PBMCs after approximately 19-hour stimulation, obtained from a patient who received antiretroviral therapy. Sample cell subset or site, as interpreted from the label and publication: CD40L+CD69+ CD4 T cells responding to anti-CD3/anti-CD28 beads, representing the overall repertoire. These receptors were collected from an adult woman with HIV who was CMV-seropositive.

The gene calls are TRBV9 and TRBJ2-2; 8 positions match TRBD2. With V trimmed by 4 bases and J by 6 bases, 5 bases remained unmatched. The CDR3 spans 14 residues. Germline V gene data show CDR1 as SGDLS and CDR2 as YYNGEE. As DNA, the CDR3 is TGTGCCAGCAGCACCCTAGCGGGCCCCGGGGAGCTGTTTTTT. It is translated as CASSTLAGPGELFF.

The chain carries TRBV6-5 and TRBJ1-1; D call uncertain. The CDR3 is 14 amino acids. V lost 4 bases and J 2 bases, leaving 11 bases between the germline ends. Germline CDR1 is MNHEY and CDR2 is SVGAGI. The CDR3 is CASSFGQQNTEAFF. In nucleotides, the CDR3 is TGTGCCAGCAGTTTCGGTCAGCAAAACACTGAAGCTTTCTTT.

The chain recombines TRBV6-5 with TRBJ1-5, with D possibly TRBD1 on 6 matching bases. The CDR3 has 13 residues. Trimming removed 5 bases from V and 5 bases from J, with 10 bases in between. CDR1 and CDR2 (germline): MNHEY, SVGAGI. The CDR3: CASSRGSDQPQHF. The CDR3 DNA sequence: TGTGCCAGCAGTAGGGGGAGTGATCAGCCCCAGCATTTT.

V is TRBV7-8 and J is TRBJ2-7, with D possibly TRBD2 on 7 matching bases. V was pared by 5 bases and J by 1 base, with 21 bases between. The CDR3 has 17 amino acids. CDR1 is SGHVS, CDR2 FQNEAQ, per germline. This CDR3 is CASSSLGGRVASYEQYF. CDR3 nucleotides: TGTGCCAGCAGCAGCCTAGGGGGGAGGGTGGCTTCCTACGAGCAGTACTTC.

The gene calls are TRBV3-1 (or the pseudogene TRBV3-2) and TRBJ1-2, with D perhaps matching TRBD1 (6 bases). The V and J ends lost 5 bases and 2 bases respectively, with 12 bases between them. Germline V gene sequence: CDR1 LGHDT, CDR2 YNNKEL (reference sequence). The CDR3 runs to 14 residues. The CDR3 coding sequence is TGTGCCAGCAGCTTGAGGACAGCGAACTATGGCTACACCTTC. Translating it yields CASSLRTANYGYTF.

This chain joins TRBV2 and TRBJ2-2; D is ambiguous. CDR1 is SNHLY, CDR2 FYNNEI, per germline. CDR3 length: 11 amino acids. Trimming removed 1 base at V and 7 bases at J, with 1 base between. This CDR3 is CASSEVGELFF. The CDR3 bases are TGTGCCAGCAGTGAAGTCGGGGAGCTGTTTTTT.

The chain joins TRBV29-1 to TRBJ1-1; D is uncertain. V was pared by 5 bases and J by 7 bases, with 14 bases between. CDR3 length equals 12 residues. CDR1 is SQVTM and CDR2 is ANQGSEA in the germline V gene. This chain's CDR3 is CSVHRLEGEAFF. As DNA, the CDR3 is TGCAGCGTTCATCGGCTTGAGGGTGAAGCTTTCTTT.

This sequence joins TRBV29-1 and TRBJ1-2; D might be TRBD1 (5 bases). V lost 8 bases to trimming and J lost 2 bases, with 18 bases between them. The CDR3 is 14 amino acids. Germline V lookup: CDR1 SQVTM, CDR2 ANQGSEA. In nucleotides, the CDR3 is TGCAGCCCCCCGAGACAGCCATCGAACTATGGCTACACCTTC. Its translation: CSPPRQPSNYGYTF.

V usage is TRBV7-3 and J usage is TRBJ1-1, with D unresolved. Germline lookup yields CDR1 SGHTA and CDR2 FQGTGA. CDR3 length: 14 residues. V lost 5 bases, J lost 0 bases, and 10 bases lay in between. CDR3 DNA sequence: TGTGCCAGCAGCCCGGGCTCCATGAACACTGAAGCTTTCTTT. Its translation: CASSPGSMNTEAFF.

DNA for the CDR3: TGTGCCAGCAGCGCACTAGGAGCGCTTCAAGGAGATACGCAGTATTTT. Its translation: CASSALGALQGDTQYF. The genes are TRBV9 and TRBJ2-3; D is perhaps TRBD2 (5 bases). V dropped 3 bases and J dropped 5 bases, with 19 bases sitting between them. CDR1 SGDLS and CDR2 YYNGEE come from the germline V gene. This CDR3 region has 16 residues. Complete variable domain (other parts from reference TRBV9 and TRBJ2-3): DSGVTQTPKHLITATGQRVTLRCSPRSGDLSVYWYQQSLDQGLQFLIQYYNGEERAKGNILERFSAQQFPDLHSELNLSSLELGDSALYFCASSALGALQGDTQYFGPGTRLTVL.

The chain links TRBV19 to TRBJ1-2; D is perhaps TRBD1 (6 bases). Germline assignment: CDR1 LNHDA and CDR2 SQIVND (reference sequence). This CDR3 is 16 amino acids long. Trimming removed 6 bases at V and 1 base at J, with 18 bases between. In DNA form, the CDR3 reads TGTGCCAGTAGCACCAACAGGGACCTTTTTAACTATGGCTACACCTTC. The encoded protein is CASSTNRDLFNYGYTF.

The rearrangement links TRBV2 to TRBJ2-1; 11 bases line up with TRBD2. The J segment lost 7 bases and the V segment lost 1 base, leaving 3 bases of the junction unmatched. This CDR3 spans 15 amino acids. In germline, CDR1 is SNHLY, CDR2 FYNNEI. CDR3: CASSEGRTSGNEQFF. The DNA of the CDR3 is TGTGCCAGCAGTGAAGGAAGGACTAGCGGGAATGAGCAGTTCTTC. Based on the CDR3 plus reference TRBV2 and TRBJ2-1, the full variable domain is EPEVTQTPSHQVTQMGQEVILRCVPISNHLYFYWYRQILGQKVEFLVSFYNNEISEKSEIFDDQFSVERPDGSNFTLKIRSTKLEDSAMYFCASSEGRTSGNEQFFGPGTRLTVL.

This chain connects TRBV7-2 to TRBJ2-1, with no clear D. The germline V and J ends were trimmed by 4 bases and 6 bases, with 19 bases remaining between them. Germline lookup yields CDR1 SGHTA and CDR2 FQGNSA. CDR3 length: 16 amino acids. The CDR3 DNA sequence: TGTGCCAGCAGCTCGACCCCTCCAGAGCTCCTCAATGAGCAGTTCTTC. Translation gives CASSSTPPELLNEQFF.

This clone turned up a few times. V and J are TRBV2 and TRBJ1-2; TRBD1 is a possible D gene (5 bases). The V end lost 7 bases, the J end lost 4 bases, and 16 bases lay between the germline ends. The CDR3 is made up of 14 amino acids. Germline V lookup: CDR1 SNHLY, CDR2 FYNNEI. The CDR3 DNA reads TGTGCCAGCACTCGGACTCCGGGGGGCTATGGCTACACCTTC. Translation gives CASTRTPGGYGYTF.